Below, 5 T cell receptor beta chains from the same sample are listed, as sequenced in a study of identical twins. TCRdb re-called the 5' RACE reads through MiXCR, storing one row per CDR3 protein. This table has fewer than 250,000 distinct CDR3 sequences, about 7% appearing once. The sample also formed part of further work on yellow fever vaccine responses in identical twins.

The sample comprised memory (CD45RO+) T cells sorted from blood. The source is a young woman in good health.

This clonotype was picked up many times. This CDR3 reads CASSFSGTLKETQYF. The CDR3 DNA reads as TGTGCCAGCAGTTTTTCAGGGACACTCAAAGAGACCCAGTACTTC. This rearrangement joins TRBV12-3 or TRBV12-4 to TRBJ2-5, with D perhaps TRBD1 (6 bases). The CDR3 consists of 15 residues. Between the trimmed V and J ends, which lost 3 bases and 3 bases, there was a span of 14 bases.

The chain combines TRBV11-1 with TRBJ2-1; D is unresolved. Between the trimmed V and J ends, which lost 5 bases and 8 bases, there was a span of 13 bases. This CDR3 is built from 13 residues. The germline CDR1 and CDR2 sequences are SGHAT and FQDESV (reference sequence). The CDR3 loop reads CASSPLGYHEQFF. The CDR3, as DNA: TGTGCCAGCAGCCCGTTGGGGTACCATGAGCAGTTCTTC.

The table lists this clonotype with many counts. The chain joins TRBV6-1 to TRBJ1-5; perhaps TRBD1 as D (5 bases). CDR1 is MNHNS, CDR2 SASEGT, per germline. The CDR3 covers 14 residues. V lost 9 bases and J lost 5, with 17 bases in between. The CDR3: CARIRAQEDQPQHF. The CDR3 nucleotides are TGTGCCAGAATCAGGGCTCAAGAGGATCAGCCCCAGCATTTT.

The V call is TRBV19, the J call TRBJ2-2; D not certain. The V end lost 3 bases, the J end lost 4 bases, and 9 bases lay between the germline ends. There are 14 residues in the CDR3. Germline-derived CDR1 and CDR2 are LNHDA and SQIVND (reference sequence). The DNA for the CDR3 is TGTGCCAGTAGTATCGGCAGAGGCACCGGGGAGCTGTTTTTT. This gives the protein CASSIGRGTGELFF.

This chain uses TRBV6-1 with TRBJ2-3; 8 nucleotides match TRBD1. Germline V gene lookup returns CDR1 MNHNS and CDR2 SASEGT. Losses at the gene ends were 6 bases for V and 3 bases for J; bases not matched to a gene: 5. CDR3 length: 14 amino acids. CDR3 residues: CASRERTGTDTQYF. The CDR3 DNA is TGTGCCAGCAGGGAAAGGACAGGGACAGATACGCAGTATTTT.